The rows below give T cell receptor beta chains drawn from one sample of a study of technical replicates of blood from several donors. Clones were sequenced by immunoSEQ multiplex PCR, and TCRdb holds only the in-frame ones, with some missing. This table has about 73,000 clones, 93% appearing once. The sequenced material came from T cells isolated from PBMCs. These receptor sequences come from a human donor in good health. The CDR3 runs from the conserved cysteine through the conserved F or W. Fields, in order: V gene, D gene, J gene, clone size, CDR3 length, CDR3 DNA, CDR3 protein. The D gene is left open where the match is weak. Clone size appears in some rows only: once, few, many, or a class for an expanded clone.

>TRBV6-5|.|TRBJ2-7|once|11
TGTGCCAGCGGCGGAGCCTACGAGCAGTACTTC
CASGGAYEQYF
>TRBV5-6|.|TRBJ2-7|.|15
TGTGCCAGCACCTCGGGGACTGCGGGCAAGTTCGAGCAGTACTTC
CASTSGTAGKFEQYF
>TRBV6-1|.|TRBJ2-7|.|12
TGTGCCAGCAGTGAAGTCAGATACGAGCAGTACTTC
CASSEVRYEQYF
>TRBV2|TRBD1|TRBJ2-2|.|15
TGTGCCAGCATCGGACAGGGGGGGAACACCGGGGAGCTGTTTTTT
CASIGQGGNTGELFF
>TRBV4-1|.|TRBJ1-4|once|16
TGCGCCAGCGTCGGACCGGGAGGGGGGAGTGACGCAAAACTGTTTTTT
CASVGPGGGSDAKLFF
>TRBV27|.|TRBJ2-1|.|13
TGTGCCAGCACTGGGAGCTCCTACAATGAGCAGTTCTTC
CASTGSSYNEQFF
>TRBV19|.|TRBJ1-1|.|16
TGTGCCAGTAGTATAGGAGGAAGGTTCATGACCACTGAAGCTTTCTTT
CASSIGGRFMTTEAFF
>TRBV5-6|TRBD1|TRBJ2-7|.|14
TGTGCCAGCAGCCTCCGGGACAGGGGCAACGAGCAGTACTTC
CASSLRDRGNEQYF
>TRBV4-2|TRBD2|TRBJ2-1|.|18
TGTGCCAGCAGCCCTCCTCGGGCGGGAGAGATAATCTACAATGAGCAGTTCTTC
CASSPPRAGEIIYNEQFF
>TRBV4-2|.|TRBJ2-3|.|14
TGTGCCAGCAGCCTTGGACTTGTCACAGATACGCAGTATTTT
CASSLGLVTDTQYF
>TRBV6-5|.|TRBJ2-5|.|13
TGTGCCAGCACTCCGAGGGCCCAAGAGACCCAGTACTTC
CASTPRAQETQYF
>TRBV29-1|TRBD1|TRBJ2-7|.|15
TGCAGCGTCGCAGGGGGTGTTGTATCAGACTACGAGCAGTACTTC
CSVAGGVVSDYEQYF
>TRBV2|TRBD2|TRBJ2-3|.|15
TGTGCCAGCAGTCGAACTAGCGGGAGCACAGATACGCAGTATTTT
CASSRTSGSTDTQYF
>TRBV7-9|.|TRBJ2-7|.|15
TGTGCCAGCAGCTCTGCCACTGGTAGCTCCTACGAGCAGTACTTC
CASSSATGSSYEQYF
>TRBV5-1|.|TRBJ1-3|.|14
TGCGCCAGCAGCCCGGGGAGCTCTGGAAACACCATATATTTT
CASSPGSSGNTIYF
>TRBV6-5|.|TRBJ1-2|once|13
TGTGCCAGCACCGACGGAACAGTCTATGGCTACACCTTC
CASTDGTVYGYTF
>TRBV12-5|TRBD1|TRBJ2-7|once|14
TGTGCTAGTGGTTTGGCCTATACAGGGGACGAGCAGTACTTC
CASGLAYTGDEQYF
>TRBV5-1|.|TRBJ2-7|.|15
TGCGCCAGCAGCTTGGGGGACACATTAGCCTACGAGCAGTACTTC
CASSLGDTLAYEQYF
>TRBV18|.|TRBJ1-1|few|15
TGTGCCAGCTCACCACCGACAGCTATCAACACTGAAGCTTTCTTT
CASSPPTAINTEAFF
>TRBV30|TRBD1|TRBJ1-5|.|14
TGTGCCTGGAGCCAGTTGACAGGGGAAGACCCCCAGCATTTT
CAWSQLTGEDPQHF
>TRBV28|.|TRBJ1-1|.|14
TGTGCCAGCAGTTTAGGGAGCATGAACACTGAAGCTTTCTTT
CASSLGSMNTEAFF
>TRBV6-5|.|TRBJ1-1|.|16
TGTGCCAGCAGTTACTCAAGGGTTGGTAGGGGGACTGAAGCTTTCTTT
CASSYSRVGRGTEAFF
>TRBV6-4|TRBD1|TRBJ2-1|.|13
TGTGCCAGCAGTGAGACAGGGACCAATGAGCAGTTCTTC
CASSETGTNEQFF
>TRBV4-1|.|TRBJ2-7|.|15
TGCGCCAGCAGCCAAGATATAGGGACACTCTACGAGCAGTACTTC
CASSQDIGTLYEQYF
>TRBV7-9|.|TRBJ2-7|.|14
TGTGCCAGCAGCCGGACAGAATCCCCCTACGAGCAGTACTTC
CASSRTESPYEQYF
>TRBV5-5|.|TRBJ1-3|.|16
TGTGCCAGCACCCGGGTAGGAGAATACTCTGGAAACACCATATATTTT
CASTRVGEYSGNTIYF
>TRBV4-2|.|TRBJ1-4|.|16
TGTGCCAGCAGCCAAGTTCACATTGCAACTAATGAAAAACTGTTTTTT
CASSQVHIATNEKLFF
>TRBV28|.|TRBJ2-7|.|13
TGTGCCAGCATTACACCAGGGCAGTACGAGCAGTACTTC
CASITPGQYEQYF
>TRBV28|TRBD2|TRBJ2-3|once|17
TGTGCCAGCAGTCCCGTCGGACTAGCGGTACACACAGATACGCAGTATTTT
CASSPVGLAVHTDTQYF
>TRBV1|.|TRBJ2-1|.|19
TGCACCAGCAGCCCCACAATGACCACCGGCGGGGGGGCCACACATGAGCAGTTCTTC
CTSSPTMTTGGGATHEQFF
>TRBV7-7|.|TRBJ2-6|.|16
TGTGCCAGCAGCAGGGGCGCAAGCTCTGGGGCCAACGTCCTGACTTTC
CASSRGASSGANVLTF
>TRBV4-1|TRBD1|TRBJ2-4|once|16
TGCGCCAGCAGCTCCTTCGCCGGGACAGGTAAAAACATTCAGTACTTC
CASSSFAGTGKNIQYF
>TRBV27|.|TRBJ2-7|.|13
TGTGCCAGCAGTTTATCGGAGAACTACGAGCAGTACTTC
CASSLSENYEQYF
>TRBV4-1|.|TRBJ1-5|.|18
TGCGCCAGCAGCTTCAATCCGAGCTACGCCCCCACGGAGGGGTCCCAGCATTTT
CASSFNPSYAPTEGSQHF
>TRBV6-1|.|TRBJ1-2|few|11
TGTGCCAGCAGTGAATCGAGGGGCTACACCTTC
CASSESRGYTF
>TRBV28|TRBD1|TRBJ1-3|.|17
TGTGCCAGCAACAGAATCGCAGGGGGCAGCCTTGGAAACACCATATATTTT
CASNRIAGGSLGNTIYF
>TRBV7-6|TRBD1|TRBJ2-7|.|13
TGTGCCAGCAGCTCCGGGACAGCGAATGAGCAGTACTTC
CASSSGTANEQYF
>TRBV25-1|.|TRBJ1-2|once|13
TGTGCCAGCAGTGAGACAACATACTATGGCTACACCTTC
CASSETTYYGYTF
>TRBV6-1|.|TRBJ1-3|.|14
TGTGCCAGCAGTGAGGCAGGGTCTGGAAACACCATATATTTT
CASSEAGSGNTIYF
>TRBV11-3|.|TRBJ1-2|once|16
TGTGCCAGCAGATCAGGGCGGGGGCTGGTACCTTATGGCTACACCTTC
CASRSGRGLVPYGYTF
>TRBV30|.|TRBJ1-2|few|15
TGTGCCTGGAGTGGGGGGACAAAAGGCGTCTATGGCTACACCTTC
CAWSGGTKGVYGYTF
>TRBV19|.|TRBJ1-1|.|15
TGTGCCAGTAGTCAAAGTATAGGGGGATACACTGAAGCTTTCTTT
CASSQSIGGYTEAFF
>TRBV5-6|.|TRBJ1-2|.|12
TGTGCCAGCAGCTTATCCAGAAATCGCTACACCTTC
CASSLSRNRYTF
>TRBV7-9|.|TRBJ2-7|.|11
TGTGCCAGCACCCCCCTTCTGGAGCAGTACTTC
CASTPLLEQYF
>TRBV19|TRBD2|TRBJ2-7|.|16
TGTGCCAGTAGTCGGCTAGCGGGAGGGAGCTCCTACGAGCAGTACTTC
CASSRLAGGSSYEQYF
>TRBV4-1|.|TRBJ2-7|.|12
TGCGCCAGCAGCCTGATAGCGGACGAGCAGTACTTC
CASSLIADEQYF
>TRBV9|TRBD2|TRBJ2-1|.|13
TGTGCCAGCAGCGTCGGACTAGTCAATGAGCAGTTCTTC
CASSVGLVNEQFF
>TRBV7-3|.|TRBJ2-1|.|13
TGTGCCAGCAGCTCCTTACAGGGAAATGAGCAGTTCTTC
CASSSLQGNEQFF
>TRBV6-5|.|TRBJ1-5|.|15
TGTGCCAGCAGCCGAGGTCTCACAGGAAATCAGCCCCAGCATTTT
CASSRGLTGNQPQHF